These T cell receptor beta chains were read from a single sample in a study of control samples from healthy donors and cancer patients. Only in-frame clones appear in the TCRdb table, and some are missing; sequencing was by immunoSEQ multiplex PCR. This sample has 130,000 or so clones, with more than 90% found just once. Input material: blood. These receptors all come from a man aged 18-30 years in good health. The CDR3 runs from the conserved cysteine through the conserved F or W. Each record gives: CDR3 length, clone size, J gene, V gene, D gene, CDR3 protein, CDR3 DNA. The D gene is left open where the match is weak. Only some rows state a clone size, as once, few, many or a class for expanded clones.

len: 15; abundance: .; j_gene: TRBJ2-7; v_gene: TRBV7-7; d_gene: .; CDR3aa: CASSFPWERGYEQYF; CDR3nt: TGTGCCAGCAGCTTCCCTTGGGAGAGGGGGTACGAGCAGTACTTC
len: 17; abundance: .; j_gene: TRBJ1-1; v_gene: TRBV7-9; d_gene: .; CDR3aa: CASSLTPVLSMWIEAFF; CDR3nt: TGTGCCAGCAGCTTAACACCGGTTCTTAGCATGTGGATTGAAGCTTTCTTT
len: 15; abundance: .; j_gene: TRBJ1-5; v_gene: TRBV18; d_gene: .; CDR3aa: CASSPSTFSNQPQHF; CDR3nt: TGTGCCAGCTCACCCTCGACATTTAGCAATCAGCCCCAGCATTTT
len: 14; abundance: .; j_gene: TRBJ2-3; v_gene: TRBV5-1; d_gene: .; CDR3aa: CASSLERGEDTQYF; CDR3nt: TGCGCCAGCAGCTTGGAACGGGGCGAAGATACGCAGTATTTT
len: 16; abundance: .; j_gene: TRBJ1-6; v_gene: TRBV9; d_gene: .; CDR3aa: CASSVGTAYNNSPLHF; CDR3nt: TGTGCCAGCAGCGTAGGTACAGCTTACAATAATTCACCCCTCCACTTT
len: 11; abundance: .; j_gene: TRBJ2-1; v_gene: TRBV20-1; d_gene: .; CDR3aa: CSARGATEQFF; CDR3nt: TGCAGTGCCAGGGGGGCCACTGAGCAGTTCTTC
len: 14; abundance: .; j_gene: TRBJ2-1; v_gene: TRBV6-2/TRBV6-3; d_gene: TRBD2; CDR3aa: CASSGGGKYNEQFF; CDR3nt: TGTGCCAGCAGTGGCGGGGGAAAATACAATGAGCAGTTCTTC
len: 13; abundance: .; j_gene: TRBJ2-7; v_gene: TRBV5-1; d_gene: TRBD1; CDR3aa: CASSTGQGYEQYF; CDR3nt: TGCGCCAGCAGCACCGGACAGGGCTACGAGCAGTACTTC
len: 14; abundance: .; j_gene: TRBJ1-5; v_gene: TRBV19; d_gene: .; CDR3aa: CASMEGPGNQPQHF; CDR3nt: TGTGCCAGTATGGAGGGCCCGGGCAATCAGCCCCAGCATTTT
len: 13; abundance: .; j_gene: TRBJ2-4; v_gene: TRBV11-3; d_gene: .; CDR3aa: CASSFGTKNIQYF; CDR3nt: TGTGCCAGCAGCTTTGGGACCAAAAACATTCAGTACTTC
len: 12; abundance: .; j_gene: TRBJ2-3; v_gene: TRBV27; d_gene: TRBD2; CDR3aa: CASSRAGGAQYF; CDR3nt: TGTGCCAGCAGCCGTGCGGGGGGCGCGCAGTATTTT
len: 12; abundance: .; j_gene: TRBJ2-5; v_gene: TRBV5-1; d_gene: .; CDR3aa: CASSGNKETQYF; CDR3nt: TGCGCCAGCAGCGGCAACAAAGAGACCCAGTACTTC
len: 15; abundance: .; j_gene: TRBJ2-2; v_gene: TRBV30; d_gene: TRBD1; CDR3aa: CAWSTTGAQAGELFF; CDR3nt: TGTGCCTGGAGTACGACAGGGGCCCAAGCCGGGGAGCTGTTTTTT
len: 14; abundance: once; j_gene: TRBJ1-1; v_gene: TRBV7-9; d_gene: TRBD1; CDR3aa: CASSLGTGNTEAFF; CDR3nt: TGTGCCAGCAGCTTAGGGACAGGGAACACTGAAGCTTTCTTT
len: 12; abundance: .; j_gene: TRBJ2-7; v_gene: TRBV7-9; d_gene: .; CDR3aa: CASSPDFYEQYF; CDR3nt: TGTGCCAGCAGCCCGGACTTCTACGAGCAGTACTTC
len: 13; abundance: .; j_gene: TRBJ2-7; v_gene: TRBV27; d_gene: .; CDR3aa: CASGGWTPYEQYF; CDR3nt: TGTGCCAGCGGAGGGTGGACCCCCTACGAGCAGTACTTC
len: 17; abundance: .; j_gene: TRBJ1-4; v_gene: TRBV13; d_gene: .; CDR3aa: CASSLTRLGAGNEKLFF; CDR3nt: TGTGCCAGCAGCTTAACCAGGTTGGGGGCAGGAAATGAAAAACTGTTTTTT
len: 14; abundance: .; j_gene: TRBJ2-3; v_gene: TRBV7-2; d_gene: TRBD2; CDR3aa: CASSSGTSTDTQYF; CDR3nt: TGTGCCAGCAGCTCTGGGACTAGTACAGATACGCAGTATTTT